This passage covers 9 T cell receptor beta chains from one sample sequenced in a study of CD8+ T cells in alopecia areata (dated by TCRdb to 2016 to 2019). The library came from the immunoSEQ multiplex PCR assay. For TCR sequencing, RNA was extracted from every sample and reverse transcribed into cDNA to serve as template. TCRdb obtained this table from immuneACCESS and retained in-frame rearrangements with V and J assigned. These tables miss some clones; where compared with another copy, unresolved V genes account for less than half of the shortfall, and the remainder is unexplained. The sample table records 200,000 to 250,000 clones; around 62% of these occur just once. More than 0.4% of the sample belongs to the ten largest clones. The sample's time point label is to be understood as: baseline before oral tofacitinib. Sample: CD4+ T cells sorted from blood, taken at week 0. These receptors came from a human donor with alopecia areata.

The genes are TRBV29-1 and TRBJ2-1; 7 bases agree with TRBD2. From germline, CDR1 is SQVTM and CDR2 ANQGSEA. The junction had 9 bases not matched to a gene; V was cut back by 7 bases and J by 0 bases. The CDR3 runs to 15 residues. In DNA form, the CDR3 reads TGCAGCGCGAGGGAGGGCCTCAGCTCCTACAATGAGCAGTTCTTC. Its translation is CSAREGLSSYNEQFF.

The CDR3 protein is CASSLGTGYDSPLHF. In DNA form, the CDR3 reads TGCGCCAGCAGCCTAGGGACAGGGTATGATTCACCCCTCCACTTT. V is TRBV5-1 and J is TRBJ1-6, with TRBD1 identical over 9 bases. V was pared by 4 bases and J by 8 bases, with 7 bases of the junction left unmatched. The length of the CDR3 is 15 residues. Germline V gives CDR1 SGHRS, CDR2 YFSETQ. The whole variable domain, remainder taken from reference TRBV5-1 and TRBJ1-6, is KAGVTQTPRYLIKTRGQQVTLSCSPISGHRSVSWYQQTPGQGLQFLFEYFSETQRNKGNFPGRFSGRQFSNSRSEMNVSTLELGDSALYLCASSLGTGYDSPLHFGNGTRLTVT.

A few counts support this clone. V and J are TRBV7-3 and TRBJ2-2; 7 nucleotides agree with TRBD2. This CDR3 spans 17 amino acids. CDR1 and CDR2 from the germline V gene are SGHTA and FQGTGA. Unmatched junction bases numbered 10, after V lost 0 bases and J lost 6 bases. The CDR3 sequence: CASSLTSAGVESGELFF. DNA of the CDR3: TGTGCCAGCAGCTTAACGTCGGCGGGAGTCGAATCCGGGGAGCTGTTTTTT.

The chain combines TRBV29-1 with TRBJ1-1; 7 positions agree with TRBD1. Germline V gene lookup returns CDR1 SQVTM and CDR2 ANQGSEA. The CDR3 loop spans 13 amino acids. J gave up 1 base and V 6 bases, and 5 bases lay outside the gene matches. The CDR3 region is CSVKGDRNTEAFF. In DNA, the CDR3 is TGCAGCGTGAAAGGGGACAGGAACACTGAAGCTTTCTTT.

V usage is TRBV25-1 and J usage is TRBJ2-2; D is perhaps TRBD1 (6 bases). CDR3 length: 16 amino acids. CDR1 is MGHDK, CDR2 SYGVNS, per germline. V was cut by 4 bases and J by 2 bases, with 14 bases left in between. The CDR3 is CASSVFRGSNTGELFF. As DNA, the CDR3 is TGTGCCAGCAGTGTTTTCAGGGGCAGTAACACCGGGGAGCTGTTTTTT.

This clone was counted a few times. The junction does not match germline at one end; this may be a read error. The CDR3 reads CASNLGLYNEQFF. In nucleotides, the CDR3 is TGTGCCAGCAACTTGGGACTTTACAATGAGCAGTTCTTC. This chain links TRBV5-8 with TRBJ2-1; D possibly corresponds to TRBD2 (6 bases). The CDR3 loop spans 13 amino acids. CDR1 SGHTS and CDR2 YDEGEE come from the germline V gene.

J is TRBJ2-3 and V is TRBV30, with D perhaps being TRBD1 or TRBD2 (6 bases each). Per germline, CDR1 GTSNPN and CDR2 SVGIG (reference sequence). Trimming removed 8 bases from V and 5 bases from J, with 14 bases in between. There are 12 residues in the CDR3. The CDR3 is CALTKGGDTQYF. The CDR3 bases are TGTGCCCTTACGAAGGGGGGAGATACGCAGTATTTT.

This clone appeared a few times. The chain uses TRBV30 and TRBJ2-7; perhaps TRBD2 as D (6 bases). V was pared by 2 bases and J by 5 bases, with 13 bases between. Per the germline V gene, CDR1 is GTSNPN and CDR2 is SVGIG (reference sequence). This CDR3 spans 13 amino acids. The CDR3 region is CAWSPQLAHEQYF. The CDR3 nucleotides are TGTGCCTGGAGTCCTCAACTAGCCCACGAGCAGTACTTC.

This clone was counted only a few times. The rearrangement joins TRBV5-8 to TRBJ1-1; no reliable D call. V was trimmed by 3 bases and J by 2 bases, leaving 5 bases between them. The CDR3 totals 12 residues. The germline CDR1 and CDR2 sequences are SGHTS and YDEGEE. Here the CDR3 DNA reads TGTGCCAGCAGCTACTTAAACACTGAAGCTTTCTTT. It codes for CASSYLNTEAFF.